This TCR beta chain was retrieved from a study of spatial heterogeneity in lung cancer. As for time point: sample taken at primary tumor resection. A total of approximately 70 untreated early-stage non-small cell lung cancer patients served as donors. Every molecule of TCR cDNA had its own unique molecular identifier. One entry per CDR3 protein results from TCRdb running MiXCR on the 5' RACE reads. Of about 22,000 distinct CDR3 sequences listed, about 4.6% are singletons. Germline V lookup: CDR1 MNHNS, CDR2 SASEGT. The V end lost 4 bases, the J end lost 2 bases, and 11 bases lay between the germline ends. This CDR3 comprises 14 residues. This clonotype was seen repeatedly, ten times or more.

This sequence joins TRBV6-1 and TRBJ1-2; D uncertain. The source material was PBMCs, sampled at surgery. This receptor was obtained from a male donor with early-stage non-small cell lung cancer. The CDR3 loop reads CASSVVQLNYGYTF. The CDR3 nucleotides are TGTGCCAGCAGTGTGGTACAGCTAAACTATGGCTACACCTTC.